Each of the 27 T cell receptor beta chains below was sequenced from the same sample in a study of blood T cell repertoires in COVID-19. Assay: immunoSEQ multiplex PCR; the TCRdb copy retains only in-frame clones and omits some. The table lists about 260,000 clones, over 70% of them singletons. Sequencing used peripheral blood. The receptors were sampled from a middle-aged woman who had recovered from COVID-19.

V and J are TRBV18 and TRBJ2-1; D not resolved. Germline CDR1 KGHSH, CDR2 LQKENI. The CDR3 length is 14 residues. Trimming took 3 bases from V and 6 from J, leaving 12 bases between them. This CDR3 reads CASSPSRSLNEQFF. The CDR3 coding sequence is TGTGCCAGCTCACCCTCGAGAAGCCTCAATGAGCAGTTCTTC. The variable domain in full, with the rest retrieved from reference TRBV18 and TRBJ2-1, is NAGVMQNPRHLVRRRGQEARLRCSPMKGHSHVYWYRQLPEEGLKFMVYLQKENIIDESGMPKERFSAEFPKEGPSILRIQQVVRGDSAAYFCASSPSRSLNEQFFGPGTRLTVL.

This chain joins TRBV11-1 and TRBJ1-1; 8 nucleotides match TRBD1. Germline CDR1 is SGHAT and CDR2 is FQDESV (reference sequence). Trimming took 5 bases from V and 4 from J; bases not matched to a gene: 6. This CDR3 is built from 14 residues. In nucleotides, the CDR3 is TGTGCCAGCAGCACCCGGGACAGGCTCACTGAAGCTTTCTTT. Its translation: CASSTRDRLTEAFF.

The rearrangement links TRBV11-2 to TRBJ1-2; 7 bases match TRBD1. The CDR3 covers 15 residues. Germline loops: CDR1 SGHAT, CDR2 FQNNGV. The V and J ends lost 5 bases and 0 bases, in that order; junction bases with no gene match: 6. For the CDR3, the DNA is TGTGCCAGCAGCGCGTACAGGGGAACTAACTATGGCTACACCTTC. Its protein product is CASSAYRGTNYGYTF.

The rearrangement joins TRBV2 to TRBJ2-2; the D gene is possibly TRBD2 (6 bases). The CDR3 covers 12 residues. Trimming stripped 4 bases from V and 6 bases from J, with 6 bases between. Germline CDR1 and CDR2: SNHLY and FYNNEI. CDR3 nucleotide sequence: TGTGCCAGCAGTGGGGAGGCCGGGGAGCTGTTTTTT. It translates to CASSGEAGELFF. Full variable domain (rest looked up from reference TRBV2 and TRBJ2-2): EPEVTQTPSHQVTQMGQEVILRCVPISNHLYFYWYRQILGQKVEFLVSFYNNEISEKSEIFDDQFSVERPDGSNFTLKIRSTKLEDSAMYFCASSGEAGELFFGEGSRLTVL.

The chain recombines TRBV11-2 with TRBJ2-3, with unresolved D. The V end was cut by 7 bases, the J end by 2 bases, with 28 bases between. The CDR3 has 19 amino acids. The V gene's germline CDR1 is SGHAT and CDR2 FQNNGV. CDR3 protein: CASTNLLGLRQTFTDTQYF. The CDR3 nucleotides read TGTGCCAGCACCAATTTGCTGGGCCTCCGACAAACGTTCACAGATACGCAGTATTTT.

In the case of this clone: Other DNA sequences within the sample encode an identical CDR3. CDR3 sequence (DNA): TGTGCCAGCACCGGGGACTCCTACGAGCAGTACTTC. It yields the protein CASTGDSYEQYF. This chain links TRBV2 with TRBJ2-7, with D tentatively TRBD2 (5 bases). The CDR3 spans 12 residues. CDR1 and CDR2 from the germline V gene are SNHLY and FYNNEI. The V gene lost 7 bases and the J gene lost 0 bases, with 7 bases spanning the gap.

The chain joins TRBV7-9 to TRBJ2-1; TRBD2 aligns across 12 bases. The CDR3 has 16 residues. V lost 3 bases, J lost 3 bases, and 3 bases stayed unmatched. Germline CDR1 reads SEHNR; CDR2 reads FQNEAQ (reference sequence). As DNA, the CDR3 is TGTGCCAGCAGCTTCTCGACTAGCGGGGGCTACAATGAGCAGTTCTTC. Amino acid sequence: CASSFSTSGGYNEQFF.

The V call is TRBV7-2, the J call TRBJ1-2; 12 bases match TRBD1. V shed 0 bases and J 4 bases; nucleotides not matched to a gene: 3. The germline gives CDR1 SGHTA, CDR2 FQGNSA. The CDR3 length is 16 residues. The CDR3 protein is CASSLAGQGARYGYTF. The CDR3 DNA is TGTGCCAGCAGCTTAGCGGGACAGGGGGCCCGCTATGGCTACACCTTC.

V is TRBV30 and J is TRBJ1-2; D is perhaps TRBD1 (5 bases). V was shortened by 0 bases and J by 4 bases, with 21 bases between the two germline ends. The CDR3 runs to 17 residues. Germline assignment: CDR1 GTSNPN and CDR2 SVGIG (reference sequence). The CDR3 loop is CAWSVGVGRLFLYGYTF. CDR3 sequence (DNA): TGTGCCTGGAGTGTAGGGGTGGGCCGACTCTTCCTCTATGGCTACACCTTC. The full variable domain, its missing parts supplied by reference TRBV30 and TRBJ1-2, is SQTIHQWPATLVQPVGSPLSLECTVEGTSNPNLYWYRQAAGRGLQLLFYSVGIGQISSEVPQNLSASRPQDRQFILSSKKLLLSDSGFYLCAWSVGVGRLFLYGYTFGSGTRLTVV.

This clone was detected a few times. This chain connects TRBV4-1 to TRBJ1-6; D may be TRBD1 (5 bases). This CDR3 is 16 amino acids long. Trimming cost V 1 base and J 7 bases, with 14 bases left between them. CDR1 is MGHRA and CDR2 is YSYEKL in the germline V gene. The CDR3 loop is CASSQVPAGGNSPLHF. Written as DNA, the CDR3 is TGCGCCAGCAGCCAAGTCCCTGCGGGGGGAAATTCACCCCTCCACTTT.

This clone has a single count. The chain uses TRBV7-8 and TRBJ2-1, with D tentatively TRBD1 (6 bases). In germline, CDR1 is SGHVS, CDR2 FQNEAQ. This CDR3 contains 15 residues. Trimming left V 5 bases short and J 2 bases short, with 13 bases between. For the CDR3, the DNA is TGTGCCAGCAGCCGATCAGGGGCGCCCTACAATGAGCAGTTCTTC. As protein: CASSRSGAPYNEQFF.

The genes are TRBV9 and TRBJ1-1; D possibly corresponds to TRBD1 (5 bases). V lost 0 bases and J lost 4, with 16 bases in between. Germline V gene sequence: CDR1 SGDLS, CDR2 YYNGEE. The length of the CDR3 is 16 residues. The CDR3 DNA reads as TGTGCCAGCAGCGTAGGCCCAGGGATCCCCGGCACTGAAGCTTTCTTT. Protein sequence: CASSVGPGIPGTEAFF. The whole variable domain, remainder taken from reference TRBV9 and TRBJ1-1, is DSGVTQTPKHLITATGQRVTLRCSPRSGDLSVYWYQQSLDQGLQFLIQYYNGEERAKGNILERFSAQQFPDLHSELNLSSLELGDSALYFCASSVGPGIPGTEAFFGQGTRLTVV.

The V call is TRBV15, the J call TRBJ2-7; no clear D. Germline assignment: CDR1 LNHNV and CDR2 YYDKDF (reference sequence). The CDR3 has 14 residues. V was clipped by 4 bases and J by 4 bases, with 14 bases between them. The CDR3 sequence is CATSIGGDGYEQYF. The CDR3 DNA sequence: TGTGCCACCAGCATAGGTGGAGACGGTTACGAGCAGTACTTC. The variable domain in full, completed from reference TRBV15 and TRBJ2-7, reads DAMVIQNPRYQVTQFGKPVTLSCSQTLNHNVMYWYQQKSSQAPKLLFHYYDKDFNNEADTPDNFQSRRPNTSFCFLDIRSPGLGDTAMYLCATSIGGDGYEQYFGPGTRLTVT.

V gene TRBV4-3 combines with J gene TRBJ2-2; 9 bases fit TRBD2. The ends lost 0 bases at V and 2 bases at J; junction bases unmatched: 7. There are 18 residues in the CDR3. Germline CDR1 is LGHNA and CDR2 is YSLEER. CDR3 sequence: CASSQELAGPINTGELFF. CDR3 in DNA: TGCGCCAGCAGCCAAGAGCTAGCGGGGCCAATTAACACCGGGGAGCTGTTTTTT.

This clone was seen more than once but under ten times. Here the CDR3 reads CASSLVRGSSYEQYF. The CDR3 DNA is TGTGCCAGCAGCTTGGTGCGGGGAAGCTCCTACGAGCAGTACTTC. The V gene is TRBV5-5, the J gene TRBJ2-7, with D possibly TRBD2 on 6 matching bases. Germline CDR1 reads SGHKS; CDR2 reads YYEKEE (reference sequence). V lost 0 bases and J lost 0, with 10 bases in between. The CDR3 extends over 15 amino acids. The variable domain in full, with the rest retrieved from reference TRBV5-5 and TRBJ2-7, is DAGVTQSPTHLIKTRGQQVTLRCSPISGHKSVSWYQQVLGQGPQFIFQYYEKEERGRGNFPDRFSARQFPNYSSELNVNALLLGDSALYLCASSLVRGSSYEQYFGPGTRLTVT.

The gene calls are TRBV7-8 and TRBJ1-4; perhaps TRBD1 as D (6 bases). Between the trimmed V and J ends, which lost 5 bases and 8 bases, there was a span of 15 bases. The CDR3 has 14 amino acids. Germline CDR1 is SGHVS and CDR2 is FQNEAQ. DNA of the CDR3: TGTGCCAGCAGCCAATACAGGGTCGGCGAAAAACTGTTTTTT. Its protein product is CASSQYRVGEKLFF.

The chain has TRBV11-3 and TRBJ2-7; 7 bases match TRBD2. V was clipped by 0 bases and J by 3 bases; unmatched bases: 20. From germline, CDR1 is SGHNT and CDR2 YENEEA. This CDR3 is 20 amino acids long. This CDR3 reads CASSLEPSASGRLGLYEQYF. The DNA of the CDR3 is TGTGCCAGCAGCTTAGAACCCTCGGCTAGCGGCCGCTTGGGCCTCTACGAGCAGTACTTC.

V usage is TRBV9 and J usage is TRBJ1-2, with no clear D. Germline assignment: CDR1 SGDLS and CDR2 YYNGEE. The CDR3 spans 12 residues. The CDR3 loop reads CATQAVNYGYTF. The CDR3 nucleotides are TGTGCTACCCAGGCAGTCAACTATGGCTACACCTTC.

The V gene is TRBV6-6, the J gene TRBJ1-1; 10 positions match TRBD1. The CDR3 extends over 17 amino acids. Germline CDR1 reads MNHNY; CDR2 reads SVGAGI (reference sequence). V shed 7 bases and J 0 bases; nucleotides not matched to a gene: 11. The CDR3 spells CASIRADRGYMNTEAFF. For the CDR3, the DNA is TGTGCCAGCATTCGAGCGGACAGGGGGTACATGAACACTGAAGCTTTCTTT.

This clone turned up a few times. The chain uses TRBV7-6 and TRBJ1-4, with no clear D. The CDR3 runs to 16 residues. The V and J ends lost 6 bases and 3 bases respectively, with 17 bases between them. Per the germline V gene, CDR1 is SGHVS and CDR2 is FNYEAQ. The CDR3 sequence: CASRPSPGMANEKLFF. DNA of the CDR3: TGTGCCAGCAGACCGAGCCCGGGGATGGCTAATGAAAAACTGTTTTTT. Full variable domain (missing parts from reference TRBV7-6 and TRBJ1-4): GAGVSQSPRYKVTKRGQDVALRCDPISGHVSLYWYRQALGQGPEFLTYFNYEAQQDKSGLPNDRFSAERPEGSISTLTIQRTEQRDSAMYRCASRPSPGMANEKLFFGSGTQLSVL.

The chain employs TRBV19 and TRBJ1-4; 7 bases map to TRBD1. V was pared by 3 bases and J by 1 base, with 5 bases of the junction left unmatched. The germline V gene has CDR1 LNHDA and CDR2 SQIVND (reference sequence). CDR3 length equals 16 residues. CDR3 DNA sequence: TGTGCCAGTAGTATGCGGGCAGGGGGAACTAATGAAAAACTGTTTTTT. Translating it yields CASSMRAGGTNEKLFF.

This clone was picked up one time. The rearrangement joins TRBV30 to TRBJ2-5; a possible D gene is TRBD2 (6 bases). Germline lookup yields CDR1 GTSNPN and CDR2 SVGIG (reference sequence). V was pared by 1 base and J by 4 bases, with 16 bases between. The CDR3 has 15 amino acids. The CDR3 is CAWSGASAVLETQYF. As DNA, the CDR3 is TGTGCCTGGAGTGGGGCTAGCGCAGTTTTAGAGACCCAGTACTTC.

The chain combines TRBV7-2 with TRBJ2-5, with 10 bases matching TRBD2. The J segment lost 2 bases and the V segment lost 1 base, leaving 1 base of the junction unmatched. The CDR3 extends over 15 amino acids. From germline, CDR1 is SGHTA and CDR2 FQGNSA. CDR3: CASSLVSGGQETQYF. The CDR3 DNA sequence: TGTGCCAGCAGCTTAGTTAGCGGGGGGCAAGAGACCCAGTACTTC. The full variable domain, in which reference TRBV7-2 and TRBJ2-5 provide the parts outside the CDR3, is GAGVSQSPSNKVTEKGKDVELRCDPISGHTALYWYRQSLGQGLEFLIYFQGNSAPDKSGLPSDRFSAERTGGSVSTLTIQRTQQEDSAVYLCASSLVSGGQETQYFGPGTRLLVL.

This clone was seen only once. The rearrangement uses TRBV19 and TRBJ2-7, with 9 bases matching TRBD1. Germline trimming cut 1 base from V and 2 bases from J; bases unmatched to any gene: 3. Germline assignment: CDR1 LNHDA and CDR2 SQIVND (reference sequence). The CDR3 is 15 residues long. In nucleotides, the CDR3 is TGTGCCAGTAGTATAGCCTGGGACAGGGCCTACGAGCAGTACTTC. Protein: CASSIAWDRAYEQYF.

The chain links TRBV3-1 (or the pseudogene TRBV3-2) to TRBJ1-2; D might be TRBD1 (6 bases). The CDR3 extends over 14 amino acids. The germline V gene has CDR1 LGHDT and CDR2 YNNKEL (reference sequence). Trimming removed 4 bases from V and 6 bases from J, with 15 bases in between. The CDR3: CASSRSRQENGYTF. The CDR3 DNA is TGTGCCAGCAGCCGATCCCGACAGGAGAATGGCTACACCTTC.

The chain couples TRBV9 to TRBJ2-5, with 14 bases aligning to TRBD2. The CDR3 consists of 17 residues. Germline V gene lookup returns CDR1 SGDLS and CDR2 YYNGEE. Unmatched junction bases numbered 10, after V lost 4 bases and J lost 5 bases. CDR3 loop: CASSPGLAGADRETQYF. Here the CDR3 DNA reads TGTGCCAGCAGCCCGGGACTAGCGGGGGCGGACCGGGAGACCCAGTACTTC.

The J gene is TRBJ1-2, the V gene TRBV11-2; maybe TRBD1 (5 bases). The CDR3 is made up of 19 amino acids. Germline V lookup: CDR1 SGHAT, CDR2 FQNNGV. V lost 0 bases, J lost 0 bases, and 20 bases lay in between. The CDR3 region is CASSLDPVETVGANYGYTF. Here the CDR3 DNA reads TGTGCCAGCAGCTTAGATCCAGTAGAGACGGTAGGGGCTAACTATGGCTACACCTTC.